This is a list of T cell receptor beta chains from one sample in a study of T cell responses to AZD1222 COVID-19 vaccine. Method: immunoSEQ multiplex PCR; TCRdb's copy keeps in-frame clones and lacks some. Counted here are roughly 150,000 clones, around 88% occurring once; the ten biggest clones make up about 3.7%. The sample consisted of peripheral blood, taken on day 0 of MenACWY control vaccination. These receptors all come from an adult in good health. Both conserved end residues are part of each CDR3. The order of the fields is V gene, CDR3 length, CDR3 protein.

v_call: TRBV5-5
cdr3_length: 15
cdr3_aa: CASSLEGGDTGELFF

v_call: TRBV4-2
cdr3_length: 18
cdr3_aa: CASSQESSETGGLYGYTF

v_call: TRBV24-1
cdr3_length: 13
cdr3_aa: CATSMDNNYGYTF

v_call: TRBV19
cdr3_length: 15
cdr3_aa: CASSSRGAMNTEAFF

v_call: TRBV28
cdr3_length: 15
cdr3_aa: CASTSRTGPAHGYTF

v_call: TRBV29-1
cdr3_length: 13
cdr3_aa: CSVALAGAGGYTF

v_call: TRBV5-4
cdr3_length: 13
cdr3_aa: CASSTGQPGELFF

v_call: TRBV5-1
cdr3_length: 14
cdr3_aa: CASSIQGRDEKLFF

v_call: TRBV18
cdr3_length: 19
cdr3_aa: CASSTRGGIAGQGYTEAFF

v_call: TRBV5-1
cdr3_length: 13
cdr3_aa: CASRLGMNTEAFF

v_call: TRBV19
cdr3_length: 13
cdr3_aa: CASSITMNTEAFF

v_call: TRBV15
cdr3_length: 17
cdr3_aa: CATGLAGGPYSYNEQFF

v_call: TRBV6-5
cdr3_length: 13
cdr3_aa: CASRGSGKNEQFF

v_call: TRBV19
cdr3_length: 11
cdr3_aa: CASSMVGELFF

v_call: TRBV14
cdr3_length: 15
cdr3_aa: CASSQFTGANYGYTF

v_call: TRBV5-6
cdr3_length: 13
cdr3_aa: CASSPGAGNTIYF

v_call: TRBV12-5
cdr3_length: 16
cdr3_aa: CASRPGRGLGTGELFF

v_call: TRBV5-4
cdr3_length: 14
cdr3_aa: CASSLTRIDHEQFF

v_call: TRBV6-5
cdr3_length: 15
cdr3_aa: CASSYGGAGANVLTF

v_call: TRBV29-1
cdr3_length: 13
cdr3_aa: CSVIRVVNTEAFF

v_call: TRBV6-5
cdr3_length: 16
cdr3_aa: CASSYPSICQAQPQHF

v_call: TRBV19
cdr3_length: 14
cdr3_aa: CASSIPYQGGEQFF

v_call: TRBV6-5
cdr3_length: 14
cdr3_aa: CASSPQGGTYGYTF

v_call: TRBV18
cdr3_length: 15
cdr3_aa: CASSPSNTVDYGYTF

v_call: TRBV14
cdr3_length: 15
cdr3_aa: CASSQGLPSYNEQFF

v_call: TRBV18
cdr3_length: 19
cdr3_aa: CASSPPKDRATSGANVLTF

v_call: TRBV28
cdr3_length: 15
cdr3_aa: CASRVLAASTDTQYF

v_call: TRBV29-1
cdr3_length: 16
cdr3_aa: CSVDGGATRFADTQYF

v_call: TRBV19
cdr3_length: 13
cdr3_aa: CASSIGQNTEAFF

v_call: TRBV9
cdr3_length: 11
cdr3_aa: CASSGGIRAFF

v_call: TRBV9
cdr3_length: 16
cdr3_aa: CASSVGMRQGNDEQFF

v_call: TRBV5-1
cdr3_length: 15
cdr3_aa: CASSLDPGVFDGYTF

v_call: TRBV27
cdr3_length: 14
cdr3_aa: CASRPSRSGNTIYF

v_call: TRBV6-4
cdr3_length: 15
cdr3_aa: CASSRELGSYNEQFF

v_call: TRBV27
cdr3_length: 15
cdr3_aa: CASTPIHSGGDTQYF

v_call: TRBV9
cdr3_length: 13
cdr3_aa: CASSPSGAGELFF

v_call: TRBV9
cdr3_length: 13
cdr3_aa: CASSAGGSSEAFF

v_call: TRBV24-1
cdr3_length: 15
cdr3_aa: CATSDSRQGWSEQFF

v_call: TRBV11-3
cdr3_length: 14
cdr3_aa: CASSFGGMNTEAFF

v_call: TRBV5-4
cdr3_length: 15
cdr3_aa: CASSLAPAMNTEAFF

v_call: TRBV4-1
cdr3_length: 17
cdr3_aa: CASSVGRQGSSYNEQFF

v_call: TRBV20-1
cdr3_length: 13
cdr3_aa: CSASGGPYNEQFF

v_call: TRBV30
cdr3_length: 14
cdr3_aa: CAWGRSRANEKLFF

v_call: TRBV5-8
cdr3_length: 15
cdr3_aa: CASSWIRGRVNEQFF